These 10 T cell receptor beta chains share one sample of origin, sequenced in a study of blood T cells in healthy people across ages. A sample-barcoded 5' primer and a J-beta primer mix were used in a second PCR of roughly 6 to 11 cycles. From the 5' RACE reads, TCRdb called clonotypes with MiXCR, one entry per CDR3 protein. The table has about 840,000 distinct CDR3 sequences, just under 30% seen once. These data were also filed under a second study, of T cells of mothers and their children.

Sequenced sample: blood. The receptor set was obtained from a woman aged 40 to 50 in good health.

This clonotype has only a few counts. This chain uses TRBV2 with TRBJ1-3; possible D gene TRBD1, 5 bases. Looked up from germline, CDR1 is SNHLY and CDR2 is FYNNEI. V lost 2 bases and J 4 bases, leaving 15 bases between the germline ends. CDR3 length: 16 residues. The CDR3 protein is CASSERWRGGGNTIYF. As DNA, the CDR3 is TGTGCCAGCAGTGAAAGATGGAGGGGAGGAGGAAACACCATATATTTT.

This clonotype is a singleton in its sample. V usage is TRBV11-2 and J usage is TRBJ2-5; the D gene is possibly TRBD2 (6 bases). Germline assignment: CDR1 SGHAT and CDR2 FQNNGV. V was clipped by 5 bases and J by 0 bases, with 16 bases between them. The CDR3 totals 16 residues. Written as DNA, the CDR3 is TGTGCCAGCAGCCATAGGAGCGCGGGGTACCAAGAGACCCAGTACTTC. Protein product: CASSHRSAGYQETQYF.

In its sample, this clonotype was seen a few times. With a much larger clone just one base away, this may be a read error. The V call is TRBV5-4, the J call TRBJ2-4; 10 nucleotides agree with TRBD1. CDR3 length: 15 residues. CDR1 SGHNT and CDR2 YYREEE come from the germline V gene (reference sequence). V was pared by 4 bases and J by 13 bases, with 14 bases of the junction left unmatched. CDR3 DNA: TGTGCCAGCAGCCCTCCGGGACAGGGGCACAATGAGCAGTACTTC. Translated, it gives CASSPPGQGHNEQYF. The variable domain in full, with the rest retrieved from reference TRBV5-4 and TRBJ2-4, is ETGVTQSPTHLIKTRGQQVTLRCSSQSGHNTVSWYQQALGQGPQFIFQYYREEENGRGNFPPRFSGLQFPNYSSELNVNALELDDSALYLCASSPPGQGHNEQYFGAGTRLSVL.

This clonotype has a count of ten or more. CDR3 amino acids: CASSPVMGLAGNEQFF. The CDR3 nucleotides are TGTGCCAGCAGCCCGGTGATGGGACTAGCGGGTAATGAGCAGTTCTTC. The V call is TRBV5-4, the J call TRBJ2-1; 12 positions match TRBD2. J lost 7 bases, V lost 4 bases, and 9 bases had no gene match. Per the germline V gene, CDR1 is SGHNT and CDR2 is YYREEE (reference sequence). The CDR3 is 16 amino acids.

This clonotype was picked up a small number of times. The genes are TRBV5-1 and TRBJ1-2; 7 bases match TRBD1. The CDR3 sequence is 13 residues long. J lost 6 bases, V lost 4 bases, and 6 bases had no gene match. Germline loops: CDR1 SGHRS, CDR2 YFSETQ. The CDR3: CASSLGTVDGYTF. The DNA for the CDR3 is TGCGCCAGCAGCCTGGGGACAGTGGATGGCTACACCTTC.

This clonotype was counted only a few times. The genes are TRBV12-3 or TRBV12-4 and TRBJ2-7, with 7 nucleotides matching TRBD2. The J call is uncertain, as TRBJ2-5 better fits the DNA end. This CDR3 contains 13 residues. CDR3 in amino acids: CASGPPAGETQYF. The CDR3 nucleotides read TGTGCCAGCGGGCCCCCAGCGGGGGAGACCCAGTACTTC.

This clonotype was detected only a few times. The chain couples TRBV7-2 to TRBJ2-2; no clear D gene. Trimming took 5 bases from V and 1 from J, leaving 8 bases between them. The CDR3 length is 14 residues. Germline V gene sequence: CDR1 SGHTA, CDR2 FQGNSA. CDR3 bases: TGTGCCAGCAGCCGGTCGATGAACACCGGGGAGCTGTTTTTT. Translating gives CASSRSMNTGELFF.

This clonotype was counted between two and nine times. The chain recombines TRBV5-4 with TRBJ1-1; D gene unclear. This CDR3 is built from 15 residues. Germline assignment: CDR1 SGHNT and CDR2 YYREEE (reference sequence). With 4 bases removed from V and 0 bases from J, the gap between germline ends came to 13 bases. For the CDR3, the DNA is TGTGCCAGCAGCGCGGGTCCGCTCATGAACACTGAAGCTTTCTTT. Residues: CASSAGPLMNTEAFF.

The chain has TRBV7-8 and TRBJ1-4; D remains ambiguous. This CDR3 is built from 14 residues. Trimming cost V 5 bases and J 6 bases, with 13 bases left between them. The germline CDR1 and CDR2 sequences are SGHVS and FQNEAQ. Here the CDR3 reads CASSRTRTDEKLFF. DNA for the CDR3: TGTGCCAGCAGCCGAACCAGGACCGATGAAAAACTGTTTTTT.

This clonotype was found a few times. The genes are TRBV7-8 and TRBJ1-2, with unresolved D. Germline lookup yields CDR1 SGHVS and CDR2 FQNEAQ. V was pared by 0 bases and J by 0 bases, with 14 bases between. The CDR3 runs 17 residues. CDR3 in amino acids: CASSLATHKSTNYGYTF. Written as DNA, the CDR3 is TGTGCCAGCAGCTTAGCAACCCATAAATCCACTAACTATGGCTACACCTTC.